This note documents a single TCR beta chain sequence. This CDR3 is built from 17 residues. Trimming removed 0 bases from V and 3 bases from J; junction bases left unmatched: 9. Germline V CDR1 and CDR2: SGHRS, YFSETQ. The data originate from a study of blood T cell repertoires in COVID-19. Profiling relied on immunoSEQ multiplex PCR, and the TCRdb table lists in-frame clones only, not all of them. The table shows 150,000 to 200,000 clones, with more than 75% occurring only once. This TCR was recovered from a woman older than 75 with COVID-19, enrolled during active disease. The rearrangement joins TRBV5-1 to TRBJ2-5; 9 bases line up with TRBD2. Sequencing was done on a sample of peripheral blood. The CDR3 loop reads CASSLAPSGTGKETQYF. CDR3 bases: TGCGCCAGCAGCTTGGCCCCTAGCGGGACGGGTAAAGAGACCCAGTACTTC.